This TCR beta chain was observed in a study of blood T cell repertoires in COVID-19. Study in general: Nucleic acid was either cDNA or gDNA, and it came from T cells, B-cell-depleted T cells, or PBMCs.

Method: immunoSEQ multiplex PCR; TCRdb's copy keeps in-frame clones and lacks some. This sample has 250,000 or so clones, with around 87% found just once. The CDR3 comprises 15 residues, both ends counted. In germline, CDR1 is DFQATT, CDR2 SNEGSKA (reference sequence). Notes on this clone: The DNA is omitted, as the CDR3 cannot be located on it reliably, and the CDR3 follows TCRdb's listing.

The TCR sequence derives from a woman in her fifties or sixties with COVID-19, enrolled during active disease. V gene TRBV20-1 combines with J gene TRBJ2-1; TRBD1 is the table's D call and was not checked against the DNA. The material sequenced was peripheral blood. CDR3: CSASSGQGVPNEQFF.